This T cell receptor beta chain comes out of a study of blood T cell repertoires in COVID-19. Overall study context: Nucleic acid was either cDNA or gDNA, and it came from T cells, B-cell-depleted T cells, or PBMCs.

The CDR3 has 15 residues. Germline CDR1 and CDR2: SGHAT and FQNNGV. Losses at the gene ends were 6 bases for V and 8 bases for J; bases not matched to a gene: 5. Sequencing was performed with immunoSEQ multiplex PCR; in TCRdb, only in-frame clones are kept and a portion is missing. The sample has 70,000 to 100,000 clones; roughly 90% are singletons. This chain uses TRBV11-2 with TRBJ2-1; 15 bases are shared with TRBD2. This clonotype was obtained from a man aged 55 to 70 with acute or convalescent COVID-19. The sequencing sample was made of peripheral blood. CDR3 amino acids: CASRTGLAGGDEQFF. The CDR3 bases are TGTGCCAGCAGGACGGGACTAGCGGGAGGTGATGAGCAGTTCTTC.